Presented here are 10 T cell receptor beta chains from one specimen sequenced in a study of blood T cell repertoires in COVID-19. Sequencing used immunoSEQ multiplex PCR; TCRdb keeps in-frame clones, though not all of them. This repertoire shows under 300,000 clones, less than 90% found once; its top ten account for 2.5% to 3%. The sample was PBMCs or T cells enriched from blood (not recorded which). These receptors were collected from a woman in her 50s who had recovered from COVID-19.

The V and J genes are TRBV30 and TRBJ1-3; tentative D call: TRBD1 (6 bases). This CDR3 has 14 residues. Trimming pared 4 bases from V and 0 bases from J, leaving 10 bases between. Germline assignment: CDR1 GTSNPN and CDR2 SVGIG (reference sequence). This CDR3 reads CAWNRGTSGNTIYF. In nucleotides, the CDR3 is TGTGCCTGGAATAGGGGGACCTCTGGAAACACCATATATTTT.

The chain uses TRBV27 and TRBJ1-2; 8 bases match TRBD1. Trimming at V came to 5 bases and at J to 8 bases, leaving 10 bases not matched to a gene. Germline CDR1 reads MNHEY; CDR2 reads SMNVEV (reference sequence). This CDR3 comprises 14 residues. Here the CDR3 DNA reads TGTGCCAGCAGTCCATCAGGACAGGGACCGGGCTACACCTTC. Translated, it gives CASSPSGQGPGYTF.

The chain uses TRBV19 and TRBJ2-7; 13 bases fit TRBD2. The junction had 7 bases not matched to a gene; V was cut back by 1 base and J by 1 base. Germline V CDR1 and CDR2: LNHDA, SQIVND (reference sequence). The CDR3 is 18 residues long. CDR3 region: CASSIGWTSGSISYEQYF. In DNA form, the CDR3 reads TGTGCCAGTAGTATAGGCTGGACTAGCGGGAGCATTTCCTACGAGCAGTACTTC.

The chain couples TRBV30 to TRBJ2-7; 9 bases align to TRBD1. Trimming cost V 3 bases and J 6 bases; bases outside gene matches: 6. Germline CDR1 GTSNPN, CDR2 SVGIG (reference sequence). There are 13 residues in the CDR3. The CDR3 nucleotides read TGTGCCTGGAGCGAACAGGGGGCCGGCGAGCAGTACTTC. This codes for CAWSEQGAGEQYF. The full variable domain, its missing parts supplied by reference TRBV30 and TRBJ2-7, is SQTIHQWPATLVQPVGSPLSLECTVEGTSNPNLYWYRQAAGRGLQLLFYSVGIGQISSEVPQNLSASRPQDRQFILSSKKLLLSDSGFYLCAWSEQGAGEQYFGPGTRLTVT.

CDR3 in DNA: TGTGCCAGCAGCTCGAGTGGGGGGACAGGCTATGGCTACACCTTC. Translating gives CASSSSGGTGYGYTF. The chain couples TRBV5-5 to TRBJ1-2; TRBD1 matches at 8 bases. Germline CDR1 SGHKS, CDR2 YYEKEE (reference sequence). J gave up 4 bases and V 3 bases, and 8 bases lay outside the gene matches. This CDR3 is built from 15 residues.

This clone has a single count. This rearrangement joins TRBV19 to TRBJ2-3; 11 positions agree with TRBD2. From germline, CDR1 is LNHDA and CDR2 SQIVND (reference sequence). V was pared by 1 base and J by 4 bases, with 4 bases of the junction left unmatched. The length of the CDR3 is 16 residues. CDR3 in amino acids: CASSIALAGESDTQYF. The CDR3 bases are TGTGCCAGTAGTATAGCACTAGCGGGAGAGTCAGATACGCAGTATTTT.

CDR3 in amino acids: CASSRNSDASTNYGYTF. As DNA, the CDR3 is TGTGCCAGCAGCCGCAATAGCGACGCTTCGACTAACTATGGCTACACCTTC. The chain uses TRBV11-2 and TRBJ1-2; D is unresolved. The CDR3 extends over 17 amino acids. The germline V gene has CDR1 SGHAT and CDR2 FQNNGV. V was shortened by 5 bases and J by 0 bases, with 19 bases between the two germline ends. Full variable domain (missing parts from reference TRBV11-2 and TRBJ1-2): EAGVAQSPRYKIIEKRQSVAFWCNPISGHATLYWYQQILGQGPKLLIQFQNNGVVDDSQLPKDRFSAERLKGVDSTLKIQPAKLEDSAVYLCASSRNSDASTNYGYTFGSGTRLTVV.

The chain has TRBV7-9 and TRBJ2-2; 14 bases match TRBD2. The CDR3 covers 18 residues. V dropped 3 bases and J dropped 4; count of bases not matched to a gene: 7. From germline, CDR1 is SEHNR and CDR2 FQNEAQ (reference sequence). CDR3 sequence (DNA): TGTGCCAGCAGCTTCCGGACTAGCGGGAGGCGCGGCACCGGGGAGCTGTTTTTT. This translates into CASSFRTSGRRGTGELFF.

This chain joins TRBV5-1 and TRBJ2-5; D is unclear. Trimming cost V 3 bases and J 4 bases, with 10 bases left between them. Germline assignment: CDR1 SGHRS and CDR2 YFSETQ. The CDR3 is 13 amino acids. The chain's CDR3 is CASSSAGLETQYF. The CDR3 nucleotides read TGCGCCAGCAGCTCGGCAGGCCTAGAGACCCAGTACTTC.

The chain employs TRBV20-1 and TRBJ2-1; D is perhaps TRBD2 (5 bases). The V end lost 1 base, the J end lost 10 bases, and 8 bases lay between the germline ends. CDR3 length: 11 residues. From germline, CDR1 is DFQATT and CDR2 SNEGSKA (reference sequence). CDR3 DNA sequence: TGCAGTGCTAGAGTCCAGCGGGAGCAGTTCTTC. The encoded protein is CSARVQREQFF.